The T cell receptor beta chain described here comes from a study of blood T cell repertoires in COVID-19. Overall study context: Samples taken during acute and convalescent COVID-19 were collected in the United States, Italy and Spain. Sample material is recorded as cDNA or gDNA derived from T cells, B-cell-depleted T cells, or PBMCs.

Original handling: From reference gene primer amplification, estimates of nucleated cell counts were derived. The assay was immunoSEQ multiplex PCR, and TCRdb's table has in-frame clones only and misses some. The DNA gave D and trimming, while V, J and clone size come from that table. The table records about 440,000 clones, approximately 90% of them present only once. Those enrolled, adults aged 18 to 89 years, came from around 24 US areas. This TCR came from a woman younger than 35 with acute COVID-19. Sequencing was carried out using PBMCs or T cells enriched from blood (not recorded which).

CDR3 in DNA: TGTGCCAGCAGCTTCGCAGGGGGTTGGGTCACTGAAGCTTTCTTT. It codes for CASSFAGGWVTEAFF. This sequence joins TRBV7-2 and TRBJ1-1; 7 bases fit TRBD1. Trimming took 3 bases from V and 4 from J; bases not matched to a gene: 8. CDR3 length: 15 amino acids. CDR1 and CDR2 from the germline V gene are SGHTA and FQGNSA.